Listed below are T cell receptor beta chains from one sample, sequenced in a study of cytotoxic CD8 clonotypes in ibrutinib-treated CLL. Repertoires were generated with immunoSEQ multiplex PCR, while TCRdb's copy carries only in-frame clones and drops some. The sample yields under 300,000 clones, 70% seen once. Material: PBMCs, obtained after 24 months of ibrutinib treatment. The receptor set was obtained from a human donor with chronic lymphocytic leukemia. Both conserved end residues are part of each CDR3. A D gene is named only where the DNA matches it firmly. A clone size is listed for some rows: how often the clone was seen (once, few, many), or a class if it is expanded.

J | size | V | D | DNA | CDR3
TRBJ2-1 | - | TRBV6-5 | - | TGTGCCAGCAGTTACTCACGGGATGAGCAGTTCTTC | CASSYSRDEQFF
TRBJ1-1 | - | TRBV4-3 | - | TGCGCCAGCAGCCAGAGGAGTCGGGGCTTTGACACTGAAGCTTTCTTT | CASSQRSRGFDTEAFF
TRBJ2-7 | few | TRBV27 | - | TGTGCCAGCAGTTTCCGACAGGTCCCCTACGAGCAGTACTTC | CASSFRQVPYEQYF
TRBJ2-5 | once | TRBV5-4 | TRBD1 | TGTGCCAGCAGCCGTTGGGTTGGGACAGGGGGAACCAGCGGCCAGTACTTC | CASSRWVGTGGTSGQYF
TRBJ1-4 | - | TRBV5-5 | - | TGTGCCAGCAGCTTGTTTGCCGTCTGGGGCGAGAATGAAAAACTGTTTTTT | CASSLFAVWGENEKLFF
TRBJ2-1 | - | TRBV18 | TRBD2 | TGTGCCAGCTCACCACCTTCAACTAGCGCCGGCAATGAGCAGTTCTTC | CASSPPSTSAGNEQFF
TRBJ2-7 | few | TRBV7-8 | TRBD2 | TGTGCCAGCAGCTCACGACGACTAGCGGGGTACGAGCAGTACTTC | CASSSRRLAGYEQYF
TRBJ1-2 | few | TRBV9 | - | TGTGCCAGCAGCGTAAACGAAGGTTATACGCCTCGTGGCTACACCTTC | CASSVNEGYTPRGYTF
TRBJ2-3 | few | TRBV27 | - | TGTGCCAGCAGTTTGGTAGGGGCGACAGATACGCAGTATTTT | CASSLVGATDTQYF
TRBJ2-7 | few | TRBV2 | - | TGTGCCAGCAGTCTGAGGGAGCAGTACTTC | CASSLREQYF
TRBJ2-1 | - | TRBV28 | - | TGTGCCACCGAGTTGAAGGCCGTAGCCTATGAGCAGTTCTTC | CATELKAVAYEQFF
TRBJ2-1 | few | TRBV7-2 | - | TGTGCCAGCAGCTTAGGTTTCCCAGGGAGTTCCTACAATGAGCAGTTCTTC | CASSLGFPGSSYNEQFF
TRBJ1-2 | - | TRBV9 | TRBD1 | TGTGCCAGCAGCGGAGCCGGGACAGGCGAATCCTATGGCTACACCTTC | CASSGAGTGESYGYTF
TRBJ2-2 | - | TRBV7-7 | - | TGTGCTAGCAGCCCGCTGCGGGGAGGCACCGGGGAGCTGTTTTTT | CASSPLRGGTGELFF
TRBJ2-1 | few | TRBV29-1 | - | TGCAGCGTCGGGACACTAAGAAGCTCCTACAATGAGCAGTTCTTC | CSVGTLRSSYNEQFF
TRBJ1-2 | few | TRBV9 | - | TGTGCCAGCAGCGATCGGGGCAACTATGGCTACACCTTC | CASSDRGNYGYTF
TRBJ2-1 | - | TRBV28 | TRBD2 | TGTGCCAGCAGTTTACCGTGGCTAGCGGGACAGTTCTTC | CASSLPWLAGQFF
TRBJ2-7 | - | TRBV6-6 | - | TGTGCCAGCACTCCACTCGATCACCTGGAGCAGTACTTC | CASTPLDHLEQYF
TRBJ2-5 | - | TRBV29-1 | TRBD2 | TGCAGCGGGGGACTAGCGGACGGGACCCAGTACTTC | CSGGLADGTQYF
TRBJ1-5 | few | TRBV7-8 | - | TGTGCCAGCAGCCATTCAGAGAATCAGCCCCAGCATTTT | CASSHSENQPQHF
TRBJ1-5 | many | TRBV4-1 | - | TGCGCCAGCAGCCCGCAACCGGACAAAAGCAATCAGCCCCAGCATTTT | CASSPQPDKSNQPQHF
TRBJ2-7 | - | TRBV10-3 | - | TGTGCCATCAGTGAGTCCGCTAGCGCAACCTACGAGCAGTACTTC | CAISESASATYEQYF
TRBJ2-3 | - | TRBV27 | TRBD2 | TGTGCCAGCAGCCAGACTAGCGGGAGGCGTGGAGATACGCAGTATTTT | CASSQTSGRRGDTQYF
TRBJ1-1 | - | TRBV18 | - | TGTGCCAGCTCACCCACCTCCACTGAAGCTTTCTTT | CASSPTSTEAFF
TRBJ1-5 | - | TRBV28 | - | TGTGCCAGCAGCGAGGACAACAATCAGCCCCAGCATTTT | CASSEDNNQPQHF
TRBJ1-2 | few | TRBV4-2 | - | TGTGCCAGCAGCCAAGACTTAAGTGGGAAGCTCTATGGCTACACCTTC | CASSQDLSGKLYGYTF
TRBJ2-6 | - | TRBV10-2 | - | TGCGCCAGCACCCAGGGATCGTTTGGCGGGGCCAACGTCCTGACTTTC | CASTQGSFGGANVLTF
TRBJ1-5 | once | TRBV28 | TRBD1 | TGTGCCAGCAGTTTAAACAGGGGGGTCAGCAATCAGCCCCAGCATTTT | CASSLNRGVSNQPQHF
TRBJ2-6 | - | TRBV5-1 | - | TGCGCCAGCAGCTTGGAGTATCAGGGCTCTGGGGCCAACGTCCTGACTTTC | CASSLEYQGSGANVLTF
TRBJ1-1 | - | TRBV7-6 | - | TGTGCCAGCACCACATTCGGGGGTGGCACTGAAGCTTTCTTT | CASTTFGGGTEAFF
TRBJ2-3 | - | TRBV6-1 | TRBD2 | TGTGCCAGCAGTGCAACAGGACTAGCGAACACAGATACGCAGTATTTT | CASSATGLANTDTQYF
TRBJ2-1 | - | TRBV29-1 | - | TGCAGCGTGGGCCCGGAGGAGTCTTTCGGTGAGCAGTTCTTC | CSVGPEESFGEQFF
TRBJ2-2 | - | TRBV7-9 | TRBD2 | TGTGCCAGCAGTCAAAGAGCGGGAGACACCGGGGAGCTGTTTTTT | CASSQRAGDTGELFF
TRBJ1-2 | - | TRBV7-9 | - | TGTGCCAGCAGCTTTTCCTACAGCCGGGACAAAAGCGGCTACACCTTC | CASSFSYSRDKSGYTF
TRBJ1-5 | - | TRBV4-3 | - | TGCGCCAGCAGCCAAGAGGCAGGGGAGGTCGGACAGCCCCAGCATTTT | CASSQEAGEVGQPQHF
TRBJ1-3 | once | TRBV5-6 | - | TGTGCCAGCAGCCGTTACGGGACTGTTTTCTCTGGAAACACCATATATTTT | CASSRYGTVFSGNTIYF
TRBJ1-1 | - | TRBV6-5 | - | TGTGCCAGCAGTTACTCGGCCCACGGACTGAACACTGAAGCTTTCTTT | CASSYSAHGLNTEAFF
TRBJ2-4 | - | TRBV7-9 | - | TGTGCCAGCGGCGACGGAGGTACGGCCAAAAACATTCAGTACTTC | CASGDGGTAKNIQYF
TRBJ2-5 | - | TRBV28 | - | TGTGCCAGCAGTCCTTACCCCTCGAGTTTTAGCGCCCCAGTGAGGCCCCAAGAGACCCAGTACTTC | CASSPYPSSFSAPVRPQETQYF
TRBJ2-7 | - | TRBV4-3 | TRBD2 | TGCGCCAGCAGCCAATACAGCGGGGGGTCCTACGAGCAGTACTTC | CASSQYSGGSYEQYF
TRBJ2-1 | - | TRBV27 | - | TGTGCCAGCAGTCAAGGAAATGAGCAGTTCTTC | CASSQGNEQFF
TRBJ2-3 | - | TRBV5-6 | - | TGTGCCAGCAGCTTGACGACGGGGTCTACTGCAGATACGCAGTATTTT | CASSLTTGSTADTQYF
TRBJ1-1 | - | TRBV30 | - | TGTGCCTGGAGTCTGGATAAATTTGAAGCTTTCTTT | CAWSLDKFEAFF
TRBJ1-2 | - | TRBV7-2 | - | TGTGCCAGCAGCCGGGACCGGGACATCAACTATGGCTACACCTTC | CASSRDRDINYGYTF
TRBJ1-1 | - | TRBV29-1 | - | TGCAGCGTTTTTTGGTCCACTGAAGCTTTCTTT | CSVFWSTEAFF
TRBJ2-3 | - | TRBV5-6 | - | TGTGCCAGCAGCTTAGTAGGAACTAGCACAGATACGCAGTATTTT | CASSLVGTSTDTQYF
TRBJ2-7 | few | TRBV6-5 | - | TGTGCCAGCAGTCAGTGGCAGGGGGGGCAGTACTTC | CASSQWQGGQYF
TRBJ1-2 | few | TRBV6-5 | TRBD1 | TGTGCCAGCAGAAGACAGGGAGGCTATGGCTACACCTTC | CASRRQGGYGYTF
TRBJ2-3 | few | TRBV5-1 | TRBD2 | TGCGCCAGCAGCTTAGGGACTAGCGGGAGATCAGATACGCAGTATTTT | CASSLGTSGRSDTQYF
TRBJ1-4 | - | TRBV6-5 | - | TGTGCCAGCAGTACGTCAGAGGGAACGATTGGAAAACTGTTTTTT | CASSTSEGTIGKLFF
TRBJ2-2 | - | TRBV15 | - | TGTGCCACCAGCAGAGATGGGCGGGGTTACACCGGGGAGCTGTTTTTT | CATSRDGRGYTGELFF
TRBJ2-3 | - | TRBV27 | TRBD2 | TGTGCCAGCAGTTTAGGCGGGAGGGCAATAGATACGCAGTATTTT | CASSLGGRAIDTQYF
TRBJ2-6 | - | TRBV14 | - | TGTGCCAGCAGCCAAGATAATCAGCCTGGGGCCAACGTCCTGACTTTC | CASSQDNQPGANVLTF
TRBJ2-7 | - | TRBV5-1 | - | TGCGCCAGCAGCTTGGCCAGAGACTCCTACGAGCAGTACTTC | CASSLARDSYEQYF
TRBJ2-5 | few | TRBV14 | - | TGTGCCAGCAGCCTAATAAGCAAGGGGCGAAAGGAGACCCAGTACTTC | CASSLISKGRKETQYF
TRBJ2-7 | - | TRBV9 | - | TGTGCCAGCAGCTCGAGCGTGCACACCTACGAGCAGTACTTC | CASSSSVHTYEQYF
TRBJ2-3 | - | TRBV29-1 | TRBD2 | TGCAGCGTGCCGGGACTAGTCCTAGATACGCAGTATTTT | CSVPGLVLDTQYF
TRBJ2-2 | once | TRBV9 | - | TGTGCCAGCACTGCCCCAGGCGGGGAGCTGTTTTTT | CASTAPGGELFF
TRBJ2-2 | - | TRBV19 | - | TGTGCCAGTAGTGAAATAGCAAGAGGCGGGGAGCTGTTTTTT | CASSEIARGGELFF